The 4 T cell receptor beta chains below come from one sample, sequenced in a study of neoadjuvant nivolumab and ipilimumab in lung cancer. Clones were sequenced by immunoSEQ multiplex PCR, and TCRdb holds only the in-frame ones, with some missing. Among some 9,300 clones, under 90% were seen once, and the ten largest hold 8%. The sample here was tumor tissue, taken after neoadjuvant nivolumab, alone or with ipilimumab, at or shortly before surgery. These receptor sequences come from an adult with non-small cell lung cancer.

This clone was counted a single time. The chain carries TRBV19 and TRBJ1-2, with D perhaps TRBD1 (5 bases). CDR3 length equals 14 residues. The germline V gene encodes CDR1 LNHDA and CDR2 SQIVND (reference sequence). V shed 4 bases and J shed 4 bases, with 13 bases lying between them. CDR3 nucleotides: TGTGCCAGTAGTACCCGGGGGGGAGCCTATGGCTACACCTTC. Its protein is CASSTRGGAYGYTF.

By its share, this clone is medium-sized. This rearrangement joins TRBV7-3 to TRBJ1-1, with D maybe TRBD1 (5 bases). Trimming shortened V by 1 base and J by 5 bases, and 14 bases separated the two germline ends. Germline assignment: CDR1 SGHTA and CDR2 FQGTGA. The CDR3 is 15 residues long. The DNA of the CDR3 is TGTGCCAGCAGCTTAAGCGGGGGTGATAGGACTGAAGCTTTCTTT. As protein: CASSLSGGDRTEAFF.

This clone was detected only once. The J gene is TRBJ2-7, the V gene TRBV6-1; TRBD1 matches 8 bases. CDR3 length: 13 amino acids. Trimming took 7 bases from V and 3 from J; bases not matched to a gene: 5. Germline V lookup: CDR1 MNHNS, CDR2 SASEGT. The CDR3 here is CASIAGGIYEQYF. The CDR3 DNA sequence: TGTGCCAGCATCGCAGGGGGCATCTACGAGCAGTACTTC.

This chain links TRBV7-2 with TRBJ2-1; D possibly corresponds to TRBD1 (5 bases). This CDR3 contains 13 residues. Germline assignment: CDR1 SGHTA and CDR2 FQGNSA. Trimming shortened V by 3 bases and J by 4 bases, and 7 bases separated the two germline ends. CDR3 in amino acids: CASSFYRYNEQFF. CDR3 sequence (DNA): TGTGCCAGCAGCTTCTACAGGTACAATGAGCAGTTCTTC.